These 8 T cell receptor beta chains were all obtained from the same sample, sequenced in a study of T cell responses to AZD1222 COVID-19 vaccine. Libraries were prepared by immunoSEQ multiplex PCR; TCRdb keeps only in-frame clonotypes and omits some of them. The data hold approximately 93,000 clones, with approximately 90% observed a single time. Sequencing was performed on peripheral blood, taken 28 days after the second AZD1222 dose. These receptors all stem from an adult who received the AZD1222 COVID-19 vaccine.

This chain uses TRBV6-5 with TRBJ1-1; tentatively, D is TRBD1 (6 bases). The CDR3 extends over 15 amino acids. Germline V gene lookup returns CDR1 MNHEY and CDR2 SVGAGI. V lost 7 bases and J lost 1, with 16 bases in between. CDR3 nucleotide sequence: TGTGCCAGCAACACTCAGGGGATAGGGAACACTGAAGCTTTCTTT. Protein: CASNTQGIGNTEAFF.

The chain combines TRBV7-9 with TRBJ1-2; D is unclear. This CDR3 contains 12 residues. CDR1 is SEHNR and CDR2 is FQNEAQ in the germline V gene (reference sequence). Trimming took off 1 base at V and 8 bases at J, with 8 bases between the two ends. The CDR3, as DNA: TGTGCCAGCAGCTTAGAGCGTTCGGGCTACACCTTC. Encoded protein: CASSLERSGYTF.

The J gene is TRBJ1-2, the V gene TRBV7-8; possibly TRBD1 for D (6 bases). V was cut by 5 bases and J by 0 bases, with 16 bases left in between. CDR1 and CDR2 from the germline V gene are SGHVS and FQNEAQ. This CDR3 is built from 16 residues. CDR3 nucleotides: TGTGCCAGCAGCCCCCGACTGGGACACTCTAACTATGGCTACACCTTC. Its protein is CASSPRLGHSNYGYTF.

The chain has TRBV25-1 and TRBJ1-6; 9 nucleotides match TRBD1. V shed 4 bases, J shed 4 bases, and the junction held 11 bases outside the gene matches. CDR1 is MGHDK and CDR2 is SYGVNS in the germline V gene. The CDR3 spans 18 residues. CDR3 DNA sequence: TGTGCCAGCAGTGCGGACCGGGACAGGGAATTTTATAATTCACCCCTCCACTTT. Translated, it gives CASSADRDREFYNSPLHF.

V gene TRBV13 combines with J gene TRBJ2-5; possibly TRBD1 or TRBD2 for D (5 bases each). Deletions cut 5 bases from V and 1 base from J, with 14 bases between. This CDR3 has 15 residues. CDR1 and CDR2 from the germline V gene are PRHDT and FYEKMQ (reference sequence). The CDR3 is CASSARGDGQETQYF. The CDR3, as DNA: TGTGCCAGCAGCGCAAGAGGGGACGGCCAAGAGACCCAGTACTTC.

The gene calls are TRBV21-1 and TRBJ2-7. TRBV21-1 is noted as a pseudogene. This CDR3 is built from 15 residues. As DNA, the CDR3 is TGTGCCAGCAGCAAAGGGCCAGGGAGCTCCTACGAGCAGTACTTC. Translating it yields CASSKGPGSSYEQYF.

The chain joins TRBV29-1 to TRBJ2-1; the match to TRBD1 covers 7 bases. The junction had 12 bases not matched to a gene; V was cut back by 4 bases and J by 0 bases. The CDR3 totals 17 residues. The germline V gene has CDR1 SQVTM and CDR2 ANQGSEA. The CDR3 sequence is CSVAQSLGGRSYNEQFF. DNA for the CDR3: TGCAGCGTTGCCCAGAGTCTAGGGGGCCGCTCCTACAATGAGCAGTTCTTC.

The chain joins TRBV5-1 to TRBJ2-5, with D unclear. The CDR3 runs 13 residues. The ends were cut back, 5 bases at V and 2 bases at J, with 10 bases in the middle. Germline CDR1 SGHRS, CDR2 YFSETQ. Here the CDR3 reads CASRRLGQETQYF. The CDR3 DNA is TGCGCCAGCAGGAGATTAGGTCAAGAGACCCAGTACTTC.